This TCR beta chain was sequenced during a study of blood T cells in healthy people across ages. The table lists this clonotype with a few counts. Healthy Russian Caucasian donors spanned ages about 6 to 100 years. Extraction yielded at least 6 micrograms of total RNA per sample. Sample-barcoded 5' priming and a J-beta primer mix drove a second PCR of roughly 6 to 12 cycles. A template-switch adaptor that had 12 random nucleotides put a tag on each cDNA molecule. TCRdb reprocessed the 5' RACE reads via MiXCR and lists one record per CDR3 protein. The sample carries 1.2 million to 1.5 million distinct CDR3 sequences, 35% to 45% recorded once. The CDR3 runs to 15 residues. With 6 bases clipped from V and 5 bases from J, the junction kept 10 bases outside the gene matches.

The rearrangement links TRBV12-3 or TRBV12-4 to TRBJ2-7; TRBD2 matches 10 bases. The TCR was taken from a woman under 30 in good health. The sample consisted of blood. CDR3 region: CASSRTSGIFDEQYF. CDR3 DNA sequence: TGTGCCAGCAGCCGAACTAGCGGGATATTTGACGAGCAGTACTTC.